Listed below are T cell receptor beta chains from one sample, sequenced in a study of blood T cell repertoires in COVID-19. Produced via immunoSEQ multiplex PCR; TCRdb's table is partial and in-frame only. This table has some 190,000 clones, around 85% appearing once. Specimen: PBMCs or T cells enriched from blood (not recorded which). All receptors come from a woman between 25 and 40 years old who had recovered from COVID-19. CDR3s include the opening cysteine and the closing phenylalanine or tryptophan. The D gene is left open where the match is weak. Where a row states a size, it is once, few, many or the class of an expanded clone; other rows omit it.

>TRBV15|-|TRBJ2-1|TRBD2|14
CATTRGSSYNEQFF
TGTGCCACCACACGCGGGAGCTCCTACAATGAGCAGTTCTTC
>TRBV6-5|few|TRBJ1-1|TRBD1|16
CASSWDRGRMNTEAFF
TGTGCCAGCAGTTGGGACAGGGGCAGGATGAACACTGAAGCTTTCTTT
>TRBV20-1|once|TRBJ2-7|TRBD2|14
CSASVAGGHYEQYF
TGCAGTGCTAGTGTGGCGGGAGGGCACTACGAGCAGTACTTC
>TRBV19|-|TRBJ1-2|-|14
CASSRGGWGYGYTF
TGTGCCAGTAGTCGTGGGGGCTGGGGCTATGGCTACACCTTC
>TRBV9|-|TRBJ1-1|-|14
CASTVTGTNTEAFF
TGTGCCAGCACCGTAACGGGGACTAACACTGAAGCTTTCTTT
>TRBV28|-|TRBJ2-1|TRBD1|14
CASSPTQGANEQFF
TGTGCCAGCAGCCCCACACAGGGGGCTAATGAGCAGTTCTTC
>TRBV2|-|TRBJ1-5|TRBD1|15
CASVGTGGIGQPQHF
TGTGCCAGCGTAGGGACAGGGGGTATCGGTCAGCCCCAGCATTTT
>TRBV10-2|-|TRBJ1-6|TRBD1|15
CASRRTGEGDSPLHF
TGCGCCAGCAGAAGGACAGGGGAAGGGGATTCACCCCTCCACTTT
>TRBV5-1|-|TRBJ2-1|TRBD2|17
CASSPGTSGSSYNEQFF
TGCGCCAGCAGCCCCGGGACTAGCGGGAGCTCCTACAATGAGCAGTTCTTC
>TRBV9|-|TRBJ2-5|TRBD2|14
CASSVGGRGETQYF
TGTGCCAGCAGCGTAGGTGGGAGGGGAGAGACCCAGTACTTC
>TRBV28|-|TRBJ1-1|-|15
CASSTTGVRVIGAFF
TGTGCCAGCAGTACTACGGGGGTTCGGGTCATTGGAGCTTTCTTT
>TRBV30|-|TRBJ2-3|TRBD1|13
CAWSGTGTGRQYF
TGTGCCTGGAGTGGGACAGGTACTGGGAGGCAGTATTTT
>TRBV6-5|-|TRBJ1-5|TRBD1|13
CASRNRGQQPQHF
TGTGCCAGCAGAAACAGGGGCCAACAGCCCCAGCATTTT
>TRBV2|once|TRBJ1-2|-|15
CASSEISRPPYGYTF
TGTGCCAGCAGTGAAATCTCGCGGCCCCCCTATGGCTACACCTTC
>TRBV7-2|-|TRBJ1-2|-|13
CASSPSKIYGYTF
TGTGCCAGCAGCCCGAGTAAGATCTATGGCTACACCTTC
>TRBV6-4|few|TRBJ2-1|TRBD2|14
CASSPTSDYNEQFF
TGTGCCAGCAGTCCAACTAGCGACTACAATGAGCAGTTCTTC
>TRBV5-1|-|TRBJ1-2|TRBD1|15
CASSLGDRPDYGYTF
TGCGCCAGCAGCTTGGGGGACAGACCTGACTATGGCTACACCTTC
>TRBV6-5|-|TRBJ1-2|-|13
CASSYRQEGGYTF
TGTGCCAGCAGTTACAGGCAGGAGGGTGGCTACACCTTC
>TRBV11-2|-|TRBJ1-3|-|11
CASSPRDTIYF
TGTGCCAGCAGCCCCAGGGACACCATATATTTT
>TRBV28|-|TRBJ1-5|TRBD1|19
CASSLWGQDIRNSNQPQHF
TGTGCCAGCAGTTTATGGGGACAGGATATACGAAATAGCAATCAGCCCCAGCATTTT
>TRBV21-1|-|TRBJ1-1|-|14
CASSKVVVNTEAFF
TGTGCCAGCAGCAAAGTAGTGGTGAACACTGAAGCTTTCTTT
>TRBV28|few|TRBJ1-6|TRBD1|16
CASSLTGDSYNSPLHF
TGTGCCAGCAGTTTAACAGGGGACTCCTATAATTCACCCCTCCACTTT
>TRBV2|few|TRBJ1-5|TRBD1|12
CASGTGGGSQHF
TGTGCCAGCGGGACAGGGGGTGGCTCCCAGCATTTT
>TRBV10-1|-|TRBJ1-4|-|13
CASSDTLAEKLFF
TGCGCCAGTAGTGACACCCTCGCGGAAAAACTGTTTTTT
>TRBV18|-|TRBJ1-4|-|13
CASSPLKNEKLFF
TGTGCCAGCTCACCTCTAAAAAATGAAAAACTGTTTTTT
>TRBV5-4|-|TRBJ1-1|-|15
CASSVGKQVNTEAFF
TGTGCCAGCAGCGTGGGGAAACAGGTGAACACTGAAGCTTTCTTT
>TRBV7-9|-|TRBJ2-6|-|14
CASSPGQGANVLTF
TGTGCCAGCAGCCCAGGACAGGGGGCCAACGTCCTGACTTTC
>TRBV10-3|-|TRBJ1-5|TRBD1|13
CAISGTGNQPQHF
TGTGCCATCAGTGGGACAGGGAATCAGCCCCAGCATTTT
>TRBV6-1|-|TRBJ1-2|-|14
CASSESNQNYGYTF
TGTGCCAGCAGTGAAAGTAATCAGAACTATGGCTACACCTTC
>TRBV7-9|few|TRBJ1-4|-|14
CASSFGQGSEKLFF
TGTGCCAGCAGCTTCGGCCAGGGGAGTGAAAAACTGTTTTTT
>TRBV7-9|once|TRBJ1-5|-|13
CASSRSLLEPQHF
TGTGCCAGCAGCCGTTCCCTCCTTGAGCCCCAGCATTTT
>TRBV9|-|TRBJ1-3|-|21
CASSVEVWEWGRSSSGNTIYF
TGTGCCAGCAGCGTAGAAGTCTGGGAATGGGGGCGTTCCAGCTCTGGAAACACCATATATTTT
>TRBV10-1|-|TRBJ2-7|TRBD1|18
CASGSAGTGGDSSYEQYF
TGCGCCAGTGGGTCGGCAGGGACAGGGGGCGACTCCTCCTACGAGCAGTACTTC
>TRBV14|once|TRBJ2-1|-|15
CASSPVGGTGNEQFF
TGTGCCAGCAGCCCCGTGGGGGGTACGGGCAATGAGCAGTTCTTC
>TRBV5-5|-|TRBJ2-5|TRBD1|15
CASKWTGIPQETQYF
TGTGCCAGCAAATGGACAGGGATCCCCCAAGAGACCCAGTACTTC
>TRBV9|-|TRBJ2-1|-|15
CASSVAGSGYNEQFF
TGTGCCAGCAGCGTAGCCGGGAGCGGCTACAATGAGCAGTTCTTC
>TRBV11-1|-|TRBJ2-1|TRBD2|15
CASSLSGGTPNEQFF
TGTGCCAGCAGCTTAAGCGGGGGGACTCCGAATGAGCAGTTCTTC
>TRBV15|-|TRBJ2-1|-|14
CATSWQASYNEQFF
TGTGCCACCAGCTGGCAGGCATCCTACAATGAGCAGTTCTTC
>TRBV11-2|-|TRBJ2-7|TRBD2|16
CASSPGHGGAGYEQYF
TGTGCCAGCAGCCCCGGGCACGGGGGGGCGGGATACGAGCAGTACTTC
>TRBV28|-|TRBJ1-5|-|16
CASLENGQGLNQPQHF
TGTGCCAGCCTTGAAAACGGGCAGGGGTTGAATCAGCCCCAGCATTTT
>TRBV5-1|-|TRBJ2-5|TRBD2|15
CASSRGTSGQETQYF
TGCGCCAGCAGCCGGGGGACTAGCGGACAAGAGACCCAGTACTTC
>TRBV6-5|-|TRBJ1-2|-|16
CASSYSSRSRGGGYTF
TGTGCCAGCAGTTACTCGTCGCGTTCTAGGGGTGGGGGCTACACCTTC
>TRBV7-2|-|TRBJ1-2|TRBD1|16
CASSPGTGGRGYGYTF
TGTGCCAGCAGCCCCGGGACAGGGGGCCGGGGCTATGGCTACACCTTC
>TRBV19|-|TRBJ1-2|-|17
CASSPSFPGPISGGYTF
TGTGCCAGTAGCCCCTCGTTTCCAGGGCCGATATCGGGCGGCTACACCTTC
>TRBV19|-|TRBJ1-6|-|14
CASRTTAGDSPLHF
TGTGCCAGTAGGACCACAGCCGGGGATTCACCCCTCCACTTT
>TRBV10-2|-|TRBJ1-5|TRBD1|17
CASQTGTGGGSNQPQHF
TGCGCCAGTCAAACCGGGACAGGGGGTGGGAGCAATCAGCCCCAGCATTTT
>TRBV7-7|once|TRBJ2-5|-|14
CASSLRDKQETQYF
TGTGCTAGCAGCTTAAGAGACAAACAAGAGACCCAGTACTTC
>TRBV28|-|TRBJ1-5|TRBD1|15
CAAAGRGRGNQPQHF
TGTGCCGCAGCCGGCAGGGGGCGAGGCAATCAGCCCCAGCATTTT
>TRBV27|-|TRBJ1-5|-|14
CASSAQVFNQPQHF
TGTGCCAGCAGTGCTCAGGTTTTCAATCAGCCCCAGCATTTT
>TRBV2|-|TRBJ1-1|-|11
CASDRSTEAFF
TGTGCCAGCGACAGGTCCACTGAAGCTTTCTTT
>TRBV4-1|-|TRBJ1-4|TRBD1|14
CASSLGQGGEKLFF
TGCGCCAGCAGCCTCGGACAGGGCGGGGAAAAACTGTTTTTT
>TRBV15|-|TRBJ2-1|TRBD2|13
CATNAGGTFEQFF
TGTGCCACCAACGCGGGAGGGACCTTTGAGCAGTTCTTC
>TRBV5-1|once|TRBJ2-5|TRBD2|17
CASSLGGAGGGQETQYF
TGCGCCAGCAGCTTGGGTGGCGCTGGGGGGGGCCAAGAGACCCAGTACTTC
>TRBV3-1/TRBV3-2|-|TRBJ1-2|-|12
CASSQDGDSYTF
TGTGCCAGCAGCCAAGATGGCGACTCTTACACCTTC
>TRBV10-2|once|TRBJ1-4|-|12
CASPEIGEKLFF
TGCGCCAGCCCCGAAATCGGTGAAAAACTGTTTTTT